The 29 T cell receptor beta chains reported below all come from one sample, sequenced in a study of T cell responses to AZD1222 COVID-19 vaccine. Repertoires were generated with immunoSEQ multiplex PCR, while TCRdb's copy carries only in-frame clones and drops some. The repertoire holds 90,000 to 150,000 clones, approximately 90% seen once, with roughly 2.3% in the top ten. The specimen was peripheral blood, collected on day 0 of AZD1222 vaccination. These receptor sequences come from an adult in good health.

The chain employs TRBV24-1 and TRBJ1-5; possible D gene TRBD1, 6 bases. CDR3 length equals 17 residues. The germline V and J ends were trimmed by 4 bases and 0 bases, with 15 bases remaining between them. CDR1 and CDR2 (germline): KGHDR, SFDVKD. CDR3 region: CATSDPQEGGSNQPQHF. The CDR3, as DNA: TGTGCCACCAGTGACCCCCAGGAGGGGGGTAGCAATCAGCCCCAGCATTTT.

The rearrangement links TRBV30 to TRBJ1-1, with D perhaps matching TRBD1 (5 bases). V was cut by 0 bases and J by 4 bases, with 12 bases left in between. The CDR3 covers 14 residues. From germline, CDR1 is GTSNPN and CDR2 SVGIG (reference sequence). The CDR3 loop is CAWSVGQGSTEAFF. CDR3 sequence (DNA): TGTGCCTGGAGTGTAGGGCAGGGCAGCACTGAAGCTTTCTTT.

The chain is built from TRBV30 and TRBJ2-1; 10 bases are shared with TRBD2. Germline V CDR1 and CDR2: GTSNPN, SVGIG (reference sequence). Unmatched junction bases numbered 11, after V lost 4 bases and J lost 8 bases. This CDR3 has 15 residues. The CDR3 region has the DNA TGTGCCTGGAAGGCTCCTAGCGGGAGCGGATATGAGCAGTTCTTC. It translates to CAWKAPSGSGYEQFF.

This clone is a singleton in its sample. V and J are TRBV28 and TRBJ2-6, with D uncertain. Per the germline V gene, CDR1 is MDHEN and CDR2 is SYDVKM. V was clipped by 2 bases and J by 1 base, with 6 bases between them. The CDR3 runs to 15 residues. CDR3 sequence reads: CASSLPPSGANVLTF. The CDR3 DNA sequence: TGTGCCAGCAGTTTACCCCCTTCTGGGGCCAACGTCCTGACTTTC. Full variable domain (remainder filled in from reference TRBV28 and TRBJ2-6): DVKVTQSSRYLVKRTGEKVFLECVQDMDHENMFWYRQDPGLGLRLIYFSYDVKMKEKGDIPEGYSVSREKKERFSLILESASTNQTSMYLCASSLPPSGANVLTFGAGSRLTVL.

The rearrangement joins TRBV24-1 to TRBJ1-3; D perhaps matches TRBD1 (6 bases). Trimming left V 8 bases short and J 2 bases short, with 21 bases between. The CDR3 is made up of 17 amino acids. Germline-derived CDR1 and CDR2 are KGHDR and SFDVKD. CDR3 amino acids: CATTGGYHRVPGNTIYF. CDR3 nucleotide sequence: TGTGCCACCACCGGGGGGTATCACAGGGTGCCTGGAAACACCATATATTTT.

The V call is TRBV5-6, the J call TRBJ2-7, with D perhaps matching TRBD2 (5 bases). V lost 6 bases and J 0 bases, leaving 16 bases between the germline ends. There are 15 residues in the CDR3. Per the germline V gene, CDR1 is SGHDT and CDR2 is YYEEEE. Here the CDR3 reads CASTKPSSRSYEQYF. DNA of the CDR3: TGTGCCAGCACCAAGCCTAGCAGCCGCTCCTACGAGCAGTACTTC.

The gene calls are TRBV5-1 and TRBJ2-7; 9 bases match TRBD2. CDR1 SGHRS and CDR2 YFSETQ come from the germline V gene. With 3 bases clipped from V and 3 bases from J, the junction kept 7 bases outside the gene matches. The CDR3 covers 15 residues. Written as DNA, the CDR3 is TGCGCCAGCAGCTCGGGAGGAGCGGGAGGCTACGAGCAGTACTTC. Its translation is CASSSGGAGGYEQYF.

The chain uses TRBV27 and TRBJ1-1; 8 bases map to TRBD1. The V gene end was trimmed by 5 bases and the J gene end by 5 bases; junction bases not matched to a gene: 7. This CDR3 comprises 14 residues. Germline V CDR1 and CDR2: MNHEY, SMNVEV (reference sequence). The CDR3 loop reads CASSPRQGRTEAFF. The CDR3 DNA follows: TGTGCCAGCAGTCCCCGACAGGGGAGAACTGAAGCTTTCTTT.

The chain carries TRBV15 and TRBJ1-5; possibly TRBD1 for D (6 bases). CDR1 is LNHNV and CDR2 is YYDKDF in the germline V gene (reference sequence). Deletions cut 1 base from V and 6 bases from J, with 16 bases between. This CDR3 comprises 16 residues. The CDR3 region is CATSRGAGAAGQPQHF. The DNA of the CDR3 is TGTGCCACCAGCAGAGGGGCAGGGGCAGCGGGTCAGCCCCAGCATTTT.

The CDR3 DNA reads as TGTGCCAGTAATCCGGGAATGGACTATGGCTACACCTTC. Its translation: CASNPGMDYGYTF. V gene TRBV19 combines with J gene TRBJ1-2; D unclear. V lost 7 bases to trimming and J lost 3 bases, with 12 bases between them. This CDR3 has 13 amino acids. Germline CDR1 LNHDA, CDR2 SQIVND (reference sequence).

This chain joins TRBV14 and TRBJ1-5; TRBD1 might be the D (6 bases). V was clipped by 4 bases and J by 7 bases, with 17 bases between them. The length of the CDR3 is 15 residues. Germline V lookup: CDR1 SGHDN, CDR2 FVKESK. The CDR3 loop reads CASSRQDRYLQPQHF. The CDR3 DNA sequence: TGTGCCAGCAGCCGACAGGACCGCTATTTACAGCCCCAGCATTTT.

This clone has just one count. The chain links TRBV11-1 to TRBJ2-7; 9 bases align to TRBD1. The ends lost 5 bases at V and 5 bases at J; junction bases unmatched: 10. This CDR3 region has 15 residues. Germline V CDR1 and CDR2: SGHAT, FQDESV (reference sequence). Here the CDR3 DNA reads TGTGCCAGCAGCCGCCAGGGACAGGGTGGAAACGAGCAGTACTTC. Residues: CASSRQGQGGNEQYF.

CDR3 sequence: CASSFRGYTDTQYF. DNA for the CDR3: TGTGCCAGCAGCTTCCGAGGATACACAGATACGCAGTATTTT. The chain recombines TRBV7-2 with TRBJ2-3; no clear D. Per germline, CDR1 SGHTA and CDR2 FQGNSA. The CDR3 contains 14 residues. V was clipped by 3 bases and J by 2 bases, with 9 bases between them.

CDR3 region: CASSLAGGTDTQYF. The CDR3 DNA follows: TGTGCCAGCAGCTTAGCGGGAGGGACAGATACGCAGTATTTT. V is TRBV7-3 and J is TRBJ2-3; 9 bases match TRBD2. The germline V gene has CDR1 SGHTA and CDR2 FQGTGA. This CDR3 region has 14 residues. Trimming removed 2 bases from V and 3 bases from J; junction bases left unmatched: 0. The variable domain in full, completed from reference TRBV7-3 and TRBJ2-3, reads GAGVSQTPSNKVTEKGKYVELRCDPISGHTALYWYRQSLGQGPEFLIYFQGTGAADDSGLPNDRFFAVRPEGSVSTLKIQRTERGDSAVYLCASSLAGGTDTQYFGPGTRLTVL.

The chain employs TRBV11-3 and TRBJ2-1, with 11 bases matching TRBD2. V lost 1 base to trimming and J lost 6 bases; unmatched junction nucleotides: 2. Germline V lookup: CDR1 SGHNT, CDR2 YENEEA. CDR3 length equals 15 residues. CDR3 loop: CASSLVAGGLNEQFF. The CDR3 nucleotides are TGTGCCAGCAGCTTAGTAGCGGGAGGGCTCAATGAGCAGTTCTTC.

The rearrangement uses TRBV7-2 and TRBJ1-5; no clear D. Deletions cut 1 base from V and 5 bases from J, with 12 bases between. The CDR3 runs 15 residues. Per germline, CDR1 SGHTA and CDR2 FQGNSA. CDR3 in DNA: TGTGCCAGCAGCTTAGAGCGGCAGACCTATCAGCCCCAGCATTTT. Amino acids: CASSLERQTYQPQHF.

This chain connects TRBV28 to TRBJ1-1, with D unresolved. This CDR3 contains 11 residues. The V end was cut by 8 bases, the J end by 5 bases, with 9 bases between. Germline assignment: CDR1 MDHEN and CDR2 SYDVKM. The CDR3 DNA is TGTGCCAGCGCGCGGAGAACTGAAGCTTTCTTT. Protein sequence: CASARRTEAFF.

Only a few counts were recorded for this clone. The chain carries TRBV3-1 (or the pseudogene TRBV3-2) and TRBJ2-2, with 10 bases aligning to TRBD2. With 2 bases clipped from V and 2 bases from J, the junction kept 11 bases outside the gene matches. This CDR3 has 19 amino acids. The germline V gene encodes CDR1 LGHDT and CDR2 YNNKEL (reference sequence). The CDR3 DNA follows: TGTGCCAGCAGCCAACCCAGCGGGAGGGACACATTAAACACCGGGGAGCTGTTTTTT. Its protein product is CASSQPSGRDTLNTGELFF.

The genes are TRBV28 and TRBJ2-7, with a tentative D call TRBD2 (5 bases). The CDR3 extends over 13 amino acids. The germline CDR1 and CDR2 sequences are MDHEN and SYDVKM. Trimming removed 2 bases at V and 6 bases at J, with 11 bases between. Here the CDR3 reads CASSLARVSEQYF. CDR3 nucleotide sequence: TGTGCCAGCAGTTTAGCGCGGGTAAGCGAGCAGTACTTC.

This rearrangement joins TRBV28 to TRBJ1-2; D perhaps matches TRBD1 (5 bases). Germline CDR1 MDHEN, CDR2 SYDVKM. Trimming shortened V by 6 bases and J by 4 bases, and 12 bases separated the two germline ends. The CDR3 is made up of 13 amino acids. The CDR3 loop is CASRNTGGYGYTF. Written as DNA, the CDR3 is TGTGCCAGCAGAAACACCGGGGGCTATGGCTACACCTTC.

This chain joins TRBV9 and TRBJ2-2, with D uncertain. Germline-derived CDR1 and CDR2 are SGDLS and YYNGEE. Trimming removed 4 bases from V and 0 bases from J, with 10 bases in between. There are 15 residues in the CDR3. The CDR3 is CASSPPDSNTGELFF. The CDR3 nucleotides are TGTGCCAGCAGCCCCCCCGACTCGAACACCGGGGAGCTGTTTTTT.

The chain employs TRBV28 and TRBJ1-2, with 12 bases lining up with TRBD1. V gave up 5 bases and J gave up 7 bases; unmatched junction bases: 11. Germline V gene lookup returns CDR1 MDHEN and CDR2 SYDVKM. The CDR3 contains 16 residues. The CDR3 DNA follows: TGTGCCAGCAGTCCTCCCCGGGACAGGGGGCTTCGTGGCTACACCTTC. Amino acids: CASSPPRDRGLRGYTF.

The chain is built from TRBV11-2 and TRBJ1-3; unclear D gene. V lost 4 bases and J 2 bases, leaving 12 bases between the germline ends. CDR3 length: 15 residues. Per the germline V gene, CDR1 is SGHAT and CDR2 is FQNNGV. The CDR3 here is CASSWATVPGNTIYF. The CDR3 region has the DNA TGTGCCAGCAGCTGGGCAACGGTCCCTGGAAACACCATATATTTT.

The chain recombines TRBV27 with TRBJ1-5, with D possibly matching TRBD1 (5 bases). Trimming took off 4 bases at V and 5 bases at J, with 12 bases between the two ends. Germline V lookup: CDR1 MNHEY, CDR2 SMNVEV (reference sequence). CDR3 length equals 14 residues. The CDR3 DNA sequence: TGTGCCAGCAGTTCGAGTGGGGCCCATCAGCCCCAGCATTTT. Translation: CASSSSGAHQPQHF.

The chain is built from TRBV2 and TRBJ2-7; 7 nucleotides match TRBD1. The CDR3 sequence is 16 residues long. The junction had 12 bases not matched to a gene; V was cut back by 3 bases and J by 4 bases. Per the germline V gene, CDR1 is SNHLY and CDR2 is FYNNEI. The CDR3 DNA reads TGTGCCAGCAGTGAGTTGTCTCGACAGGGAGAATACGAGCAGTACTTC. Protein sequence: CASSELSRQGEYEQYF.

The chain combines TRBV18 with TRBJ2-6; 7 bases are shared with TRBD1. CDR3 length: 15 amino acids. CDR1 and CDR2 (germline): KGHSH, LQKENI. Unmatched junction bases numbered 6, after V lost 6 bases and J lost 4 bases. In DNA form, the CDR3 reads TGTGCCAGCTCTCCCGGACAGGCGGGGGCCAACGTCCTGACTTTC. Translated, it gives CASSPGQAGANVLTF.

The chain uses TRBV7-9 and TRBJ2-7; D remains ambiguous. The CDR3 has 11 residues. Germline values: CDR1 SEHNR, CDR2 FQNEAQ (reference sequence). Trimming removed 7 bases from V and 4 bases from J, with 8 bases in between. The CDR3 DNA follows: TGTGCCAGCACAAGGTCTTACGAGCAGTACTTC. Its protein product is CASTRSYEQYF.

The chain has TRBV20-1 and TRBJ2-2, with TRBD1 matching over 9 bases. Trimming took 3 bases from V and 3 from J; bases not matched to a gene: 5. From germline, CDR1 is DFQATT and CDR2 SNEGSKA (reference sequence). The length of the CDR3 is 15 residues. The CDR3 protein is CSASKQGADTGELFF. CDR3 nucleotide sequence: TGCAGTGCTAGTAAACAGGGGGCCGACACCGGGGAGCTGTTTTTT.

This clone has just a few counts. V is TRBV2 and J is TRBJ1-4, with 9 bases aligning to TRBD1. This CDR3 region has 14 residues. J gave up 4 bases and V 7 bases, and 4 bases lay outside the gene matches. Germline V gene lookup returns CDR1 SNHLY and CDR2 FYNNEI. The CDR3 nucleotides are TGTGCCAGCAAAAACAGGGGGCGTAATGAAAAACTGTTTTTT. Residues: CASKNRGRNEKLFF.